The following is a TCR beta chain sequence with its context. These data originate in a study of blood T cell repertoires in COVID-19. Study as a whole: The United States, Italy and Spain were the sources of the acute and convalescent COVID-19 samples. PBMCs, B-cell-depleted T cells, or T cells were the source of the cDNA or gDNA that made up the material.

The CDR3 has 14 residues. The germline V gene encodes CDR1 SGHNT and CDR2 YENEEA. The J segment lost 3 bases and the V segment lost 5 bases, leaving 2 bases of the junction unmatched. Using immunoSEQ multiplex PCR, the repertoire was profiled, and TCRdb retains in-frame clones only, with some absent. Among approximately 20,000 clones listed, about 80% were seen once. This receptor was identified in a man aged 70-80 years with acute or convalescent COVID-19. The rearrangement links TRBV11-3 to TRBJ2-3, with TRBD1 matching over 10 bases. Material: peripheral blood. CDR3 residues: CASSRGQGTDTQYF. In DNA form, the CDR3 reads TGTGCCAGCAGCCGGGGACAGGGGACAGATACGCAGTATTTT.